Described below is a single TCR beta chain sequence and its context. The trim removed 5 bases at V and 2 bases at J, leaving 13 bases unmatched. The length of the CDR3 is 18 residues. CDR1 is MDHEN and CDR2 is SYDVKM in the germline V gene. Clones were sequenced by immunoSEQ multiplex PCR, and TCRdb holds only the in-frame ones, with some missing. The sample records some 660,000 clones, approximately 89% being singletons. The data belong to a study of shared T cell receptors in the human thymus. This sample was also put to use in a study of human thymus T cells.

The chain has TRBV28 and TRBJ1-3; 9 bases are shared with TRBD1. The TCR sequence derives from a boy younger than two with a congenital heart defect. Sequencing input: thymocytes. The CDR3 DNA follows: TGTGCCAGCAGTGGCCCTGGGACAGGGAGAAGAACTGGAAACACCATATATTTT. Translated: CASSGPGTGRRTGNTIYF.